A selection of T cell receptor beta chains follows, all from one sample in a study of CXCR3-negative and CXCR3-positive naive CD8 T cells. Each CDR3 protein gets one entry in TCRdb, which reprocessed the 5' RACE reads and gives no DNA. This sample carries some 120,000 distinct CDR3 sequences, with 0.59% going to the ten biggest clones. The sample consisted of naive CXCR3+ CD8+ T cells from blood. Source of these receptors: a human donor in good health. Some clones in this sample may be carry-over from other donors' samples. Each CDR3 is given with its conserved first and last residue.

>TRBV12-3/TRBV12-4|TRBJ1-3
CASSHSGGLQGNTIYF
>TRBV12-3/TRBV12-4|TRBJ2-7
CASSPGQSYEQYF
>TRBV10-1|TRBJ2-1
CASSATSGKDEQFF
>TRBV28|TRBJ2-1
CASKGDRGPYNEQFF
>TRBV18|TRBJ2-7
CASSTSWGGRVSYEQYF
>TRBV20-1|TRBJ1-5
CSATDRVHVSNQPQHF
>TRBV4-1|TRBJ2-7
CASSLTQGKLYEQYF
>TRBV6-4|TRBJ2-2
CASSFTGGWTGELFF
>TRBV7-3|TRBJ2-7
CASSLGGPSTYEQYF
>TRBV5-1|TRBJ2-7
CASSPGTASSYEQYF
>TRBV7-9|TRBJ1-2
CASSLGRSNYGYTF
>TRBV9|TRBJ1-2
CASSEAGTFNYGYTF
>TRBV7-9|TRBJ2-7
CASTPPPASGRFSYEQYF
>TRBV13|TRBJ2-1
CASSLYRESPYNEQFF
>TRBV5-6|TRBJ1-2
CASSLERGPAYGYTF
>TRBV4-3|TRBJ2-1
CASSLGLAETEQFF
>TRBV29-1|TRBJ1-1
CSVLGRRNTEAFF
>TRBV7-7|TRBJ1-1
CASSLARGTEAFF
>TRBV15|TRBJ2-5
CATSDGRVETQYF
>TRBV29-1|TRBJ2-1
CSVENRDRGLDEQFF
>TRBV14|TRBJ2-7
CARRPGLAGPRSSYEQYF
>TRBV12-3/TRBV12-4|TRBJ2-3
CASSLVAGGLDTQYF
>TRBV2|TRBJ2-3
CITALSSSSTDTQYF
>TRBV7-3|TRBJ2-5
CASSRDLQETQYF
>TRBV2|TRBJ2-7
CASLGYSYEQYF
>TRBV6-2/TRBV6-3|TRBJ2-1
CATLKQGNKDEQFF
>TRBV7-2|TRBJ2-1
CASSLDLAGAINEQFF
>TRBV27|TRBJ2-7
CASALAGGYEQYF
>TRBV7-8|TRBJ2-7
CASSLGLATAYEQYF
>TRBV18|TRBJ2-1
CASIHRDEFYNEQFF
>TRBV20-1|TRBJ2-7
CSASFTYEQYF
>TRBV29-1|TRBJ2-7
CSVGPGSHEQYF